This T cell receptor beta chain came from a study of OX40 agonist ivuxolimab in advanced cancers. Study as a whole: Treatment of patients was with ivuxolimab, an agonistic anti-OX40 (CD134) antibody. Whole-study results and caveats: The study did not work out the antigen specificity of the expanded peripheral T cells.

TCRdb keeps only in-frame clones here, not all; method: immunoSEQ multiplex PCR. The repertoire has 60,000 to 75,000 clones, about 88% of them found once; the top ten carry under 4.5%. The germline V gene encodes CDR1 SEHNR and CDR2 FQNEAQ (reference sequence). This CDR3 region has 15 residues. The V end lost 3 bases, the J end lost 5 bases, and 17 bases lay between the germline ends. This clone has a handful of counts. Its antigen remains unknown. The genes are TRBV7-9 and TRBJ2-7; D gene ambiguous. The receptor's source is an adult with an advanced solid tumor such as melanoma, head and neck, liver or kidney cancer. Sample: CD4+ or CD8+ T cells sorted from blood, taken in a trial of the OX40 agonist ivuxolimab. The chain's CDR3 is CASSFTALGDHEQYF. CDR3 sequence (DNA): TGTGCCAGCAGCTTTACTGCGTTGGGTGACCACGAGCAGTACTTC.